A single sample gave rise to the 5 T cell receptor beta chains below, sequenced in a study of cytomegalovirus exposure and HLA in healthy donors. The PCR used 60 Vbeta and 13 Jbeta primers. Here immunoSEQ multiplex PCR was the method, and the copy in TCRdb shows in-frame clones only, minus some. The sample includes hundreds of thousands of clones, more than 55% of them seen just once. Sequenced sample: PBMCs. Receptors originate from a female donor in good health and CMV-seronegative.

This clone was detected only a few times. The CDR3 protein is CASSLGQGGWETQYF. In DNA, the CDR3 is TGTGCCAGCAGCCTCGGACAGGGTGGTTGGGAGACCCAGTACTTC. This rearrangement joins TRBV6-5 to TRBJ2-5; 8 positions match TRBD1. Trimming cost V 6 bases and J 5 bases; bases outside gene matches: 11. Looked up from germline, CDR1 is MNHEY and CDR2 is SVGAGI. This CDR3 spans 15 amino acids.

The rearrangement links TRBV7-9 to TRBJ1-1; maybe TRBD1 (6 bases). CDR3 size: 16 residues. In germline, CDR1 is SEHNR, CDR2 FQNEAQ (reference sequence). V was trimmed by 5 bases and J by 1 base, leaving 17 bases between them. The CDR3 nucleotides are TGTGCCAGCAGCCCCTTGGGCAGGGGCCAGAACACTGAAGCTTTCTTT. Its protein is CASSPLGRGQNTEAFF.

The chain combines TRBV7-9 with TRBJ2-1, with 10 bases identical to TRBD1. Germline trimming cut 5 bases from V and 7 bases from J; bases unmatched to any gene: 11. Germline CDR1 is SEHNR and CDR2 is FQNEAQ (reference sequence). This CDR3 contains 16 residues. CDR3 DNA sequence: TGTGCCAGCAGCATACCGACAGGGGGCAGATCAAATGAGCAGTTCTTC. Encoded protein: CASSIPTGGRSNEQFF. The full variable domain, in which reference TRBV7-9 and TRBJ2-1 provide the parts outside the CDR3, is DTGVSQNPRHKITKRGQNVTFRCDPISEHNRLYWYRQTLGQGPEFLTYFQNEAQLEKSRLLSDRFSAERPKGSFSTLEIQRTEQGDSAMYLCASSIPTGGRSNEQFFGPGTRLTVL.

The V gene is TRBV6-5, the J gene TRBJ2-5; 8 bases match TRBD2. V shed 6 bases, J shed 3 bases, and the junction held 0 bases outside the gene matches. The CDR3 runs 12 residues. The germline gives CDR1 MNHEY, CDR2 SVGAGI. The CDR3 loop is CASRRGEETQYF. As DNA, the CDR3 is TGTGCCAGCAGGCGGGGGGAAGAGACCCAGTACTTC.

The CDR3, as DNA: TGCGCCAGCAGCCCCTGGGCAGGGGGAGACGTGGACACCTTC. Its translation is CASSPWAGGDVDTF. V gene TRBV5-1 combines with J gene TRBJ1-2; 7 nucleotides line up with TRBD1. The CDR3 length is 14 residues. Germline V lookup: CDR1 SGHRS, CDR2 YFSETQ. The V and J ends lost 4 bases and 12 bases, in that order; junction bases with no gene match: 15.